This TCR beta chain originates from a study of blood T cells in healthy people across ages (dated by TCRdb to about 2015). The study in broad terms: In model experiments, roughly one uniquely barcoded TCR beta cDNA molecule per two T cells was captured by template switching. Age-related changes in TCR beta repertoire diversity were measured in the study by deep sequencing normalized with unique cDNA molecular identifiers. The donors were split into four age groups: young (average 16 years), middle-aged (roughly 40), aged (over 55) and long-lived (about 74). To avoid experimental bias, donors of different ages were spread randomly across the sequencing lanes. For two donors (one aged 18 to 29 and one aged 80 or older), the study analyzed two additional independent replicas of 1 million unique cDNA reads from the same blood draw.

The sample holds a few counts of this clonotype. It has no known antigen specificity. Base qualities are missing; no much larger clone stands one base away. CDR1 is given as MNHNS and CDR2 as SASEGT, both from the germline V gene. Including the terminal cysteine and phenylalanine, the CDR3 comprises 17 residues. Only the CDR3 part of the read is kept: 51 bases, read in frame from the first base. Trimming costs V 4 bases and J 4 bases, and their ends lie 23 bases apart. The 39 donors, aged roughly 6 to 90 years, were systemically healthy Caucasian individuals from Russia. About 10 milliliters of peripheral blood were collected from each donor into EDTA-treated Vacutainer tubes. Ficoll-Paque density-gradient centrifugation was used to isolate PBMCs, with at least 6.5 million per sample. Trizol reagent was used to extract total RNA from PBMCs, with at least 5 micrograms per sample. For every donor, flow cytometry on a PBMC aliquot measured the percentage of naive CD45RAhigh/CD27high T cells.

Here is what the overall study found, with its caveats: Since profiling was done on bulk unsorted PBMCs, naive and antigen-experienced compartments could not be conclusively compared. As age increased, observed TCR beta diversity per million T cells dropped in a roughly linear way, and a significant reduction was already evident by age about 40. Because the CMV infection status of the donors was unknown, age-related changes in expanded clonotypes may potentially have been confounded. There was a strong correlation between observed TCR beta diversity and the percentage of naive T cells measured by flow cytometry. Compared with the aged group, the long-lived group had more naive CD4+ T cells, fewer expanded clones and increased TCR diversity, a pattern suggesting age selection. Total diversity estimates from one million sequenced T cells were considered lower bounds and underestimates.

Library prep was done by 5' RACE. TCRdb lists the instrument as Illumina HiSeq 2500. A second 7 to 11 cycle PCR used a sample-barcoded 5' primer and a J-beta primer mix. A unique molecular identifier was introduced onto each TCR beta cDNA molecule by a template-switch 5' adaptor carrying 12 random nucleotides. Each sample yielded at least 3 million CDR3-containing paired-end reads. First-strand cDNA was synthesized from all RNA with the Mint cDNA synthesis kit, primed by a TRBC-specific oligonucleotide. After uracil-DNA glycosylase treatment, a first 18-cycle PCR used universal primers M1SS and BC2_uni_R on all cDNA. The paper's processing steps were these. Each sample was normalized by randomly selecting 1 million high-quality reads, each carrying a distinct molecular identifier. Instead of being binned into consensus sequences, reads that shared molecular identifiers were thrown out. MiTCR, with a Q25 quality threshold and the strictest error-elimination algorithm, was used for CDR3 identification, clonotype clustering and error correction. A nonparametric unseen species model using Euler transformation provided a lower-bound estimate of total TCR beta diversity. TCRdb reran the public reads through fastp at Q25 and MiXCR, keeping productive beta chains. Each CDR3 protein gets just one entry, which takes the most common genes and DNA from the rows behind it. TCRdb's processing, not the authors' own work, is the source of the V and J calls. Recorded for this sample are hundreds of thousands of distinct CDR3 sequences; roughly 50% of them occurred a single time. The biggest ten clones account for under 30% of the sample.

Sequencing was done on a sample of blood. This sequence uses TRBV6-1 and TRBJ2-7; the D gene is possibly TRBD2, with 5 bases matching. The source is a man aged 40-55 years in good health. The DNA sequence is given as TGTGCCAGCAGTGGAACTGCACGGGGAGTCGGGATTTACGAGCAGTACTTC. Translated, it gives CASSGTARGVGIYEQYF.